These 21 T cell receptor beta chains originate from one sample sequenced in a study of early stage breast cancer tumors. Assay: immunoSEQ multiplex PCR; the TCRdb copy retains only in-frame clones and omits some. The sample consists of some 24,000 clones, about 67% of them appearing once. The source material was breast tumor tissue. These receptors were taken from a person aged 55 to 70 with breast cancer.

The J gene is TRBJ2-7, the V gene TRBV5-6; TRBD2 aligns across 8 bases. The CDR3 runs 13 residues. J lost 3 bases, V lost 3 bases, and 2 bases had no gene match. Germline CDR1 reads SGHDT; CDR2 reads YYEEEE. CDR3 nucleotides: TGTGCCAGCAGCTGGGCGGGGGGCTACGAGCAGTACTTC. Translating it yields CASSWAGGYEQYF.

V usage is TRBV4-1 and J usage is TRBJ2-2; 11 nucleotides line up with TRBD2. Germline trimming cut 6 bases from V and 5 bases from J; bases unmatched to any gene: 2. This CDR3 contains 14 residues. CDR1 and CDR2 (germline): MGHRA, YSYEKL. This chain's CDR3 is CASRLAGGTGELFF. The CDR3 DNA follows: TGCGCCAGCAGGCTAGCGGGAGGAACCGGGGAGCTGTTTTTT.

The V gene is TRBV5-4, the J gene TRBJ1-2; TRBD1 matches 10 bases. This CDR3 has 14 residues. Losses at the gene ends were 4 bases for V and 5 bases for J; bases not matched to a gene: 5. Per germline, CDR1 SGHNT and CDR2 YYREEE (reference sequence). The CDR3 region is CASSGGQGNYGYTF. The CDR3 bases are TGTGCCAGCAGCGGGGGACAGGGGAATTATGGCTACACCTTC. The entire variable domain, with the rest obtained from reference TRBV5-4 and TRBJ1-2, is as follows: ETGVTQSPTHLIKTRGQQVTLRCSSQSGHNTVSWYQQALGQGPQFIFQYYREEENGRGNFPPRFSGLQFPNYSSELNVNALELDDSALYLCASSGGQGNYGYTFGSGTRLTVV.

The rearrangement uses TRBV5-1 and TRBJ2-7; 8 bases map to TRBD2. The CDR3 length is 17 residues. CDR1 SGHRS and CDR2 YFSETQ come from the germline V gene. V dropped 0 bases and J dropped 7; count of bases not matched to a gene: 15. CDR3 sequence reads: CASSLAGGSGRVGEQYF. The CDR3 region has the DNA TGCGCCAGCAGCTTGGCGGGTGGGAGCGGGAGAGTTGGGGAGCAGTACTTC.

The chain has TRBV5-1 and TRBJ2-1, with unresolved D. This CDR3 spans 13 amino acids. The V gene's germline CDR1 is SGHRS and CDR2 YFSETQ. V shed 2 bases and J shed 4 bases, with 7 bases lying between them. CDR3: CASSFGGYNEQFF. The DNA of the CDR3 is TGCGCCAGCAGCTTCGGCGGATACAATGAGCAGTTCTTC.

The chain is built from TRBV7-2 and TRBJ2-5; 12 bases map to TRBD2. Germline CDR1 is SGHTA and CDR2 is FQGNSA. This CDR3 is built from 16 residues. V shed 1 base and J 4 bases; nucleotides not matched to a gene: 4. CDR3 region: CASSLDLAGGRETQYF. The CDR3 DNA sequence: TGTGCCAGCAGCTTAGACCTAGCGGGAGGGCGAGAGACCCAGTACTTC.

The rearrangement links TRBV30 to TRBJ2-1; the match to TRBD2 covers 9 bases. CDR1 is GTSNPN, CDR2 SVGIG, per germline (reference sequence). The ends lost 3 bases at V and 8 bases at J; junction bases unmatched: 8. The CDR3 is 14 residues long. DNA for the CDR3: TGTGCCTGGAGGAATGGCGGGAGGGTAGATGAGCAGTTCTTC. It translates to CAWRNGGRVDEQFF.

This clone has just a few counts. V is TRBV11-3 and J is TRBJ2-7; TRBD1 aligns across 7 bases. The CDR3 covers 18 residues. After removal of 0 bases from V and 0 bases from J, the junction contained 11 bases not matched to a gene. Germline loops: CDR1 SGHNT, CDR2 YENEEA. The CDR3 region has the DNA TGTGCCAGCAGCTTAGATCAAGGGGGCAGCTCGAGCTCCTACGAGCAGTACTTC. It translates to CASSLDQGGSSSSYEQYF.

Only a few counts were recorded for this clone. This sequence joins TRBV4-3 and TRBJ2-7; 12 bases are shared with TRBD1. Germline V gene data show CDR1 as LGHNA and CDR2 as YSLEER. This CDR3 is built from 16 residues. The ends lost 0 bases at V and 5 bases at J; junction bases unmatched: 5. CDR3 DNA: TGCGCCAGCAGCCAAGATCATGGGACAGGGGGCAACGAGCAGTACTTC. Its protein is CASSQDHGTGGNEQYF.

V is TRBV5-4 and J is TRBJ2-3; TRBD2 agrees at 9 bases. The CDR3 sequence is 16 residues long. The V and J ends lost 1 base and 2 bases, in that order; junction bases with no gene match: 5. The germline V gene has CDR1 SGHNT and CDR2 YYREEE (reference sequence). The CDR3 nucleotides are TGTGCCAGCAGCTTGTATCTAGCGGGGAACACAGATACGCAGTATTTT. Protein product: CASSLYLAGNTDTQYF. The variable domain in full, with the rest retrieved from reference TRBV5-4 and TRBJ2-3, is ETGVTQSPTHLIKTRGQQVTLRCSSQSGHNTVSWYQQALGQGPQFIFQYYREEENGRGNFPPRFSGLQFPNYSSELNVNALELDDSALYLCASSLYLAGNTDTQYFGPGTRLTVL.

The genes are TRBV9 and TRBJ2-3; D might be TRBD1 (6 bases). Germline-derived CDR1 and CDR2 are SGDLS and YYNGEE. The V and J ends lost 2 bases and 4 bases respectively, with 14 bases between them. This CDR3 region has 15 residues. The CDR3 bases are TGTGCCAGCAGCGTCCAACAGGGCGGGTCAGATACGCAGTATTTT. As protein: CASSVQQGGSDTQYF.

J is TRBJ1-5 and V is TRBV18; D is perhaps TRBD1 (5 bases). The V end was cut by 4 bases, the J end by 6 bases, with 19 bases between. The CDR3 is 16 residues long. CDR1 is KGHSH, CDR2 LQKENI, per germline. The CDR3 coding sequence is TGTGCCAGCTCACTACGGGGAGGGCAGGGTGGTCAGCCCCAGCATTTT. Translated: CASSLRGGQGGQPQHF.

This clone was counted a few times. The chain uses TRBV9 and TRBJ2-1; TRBD2 aligns across 12 bases. This CDR3 has 16 amino acids. Germline V CDR1 and CDR2: SGDLS, YYNGEE. The V segment lost 0 bases and the J segment 10 bases; nucleotides outside the gene matches: 8. The CDR3 DNA is TGTGCCAGCAGCGTAGGACTAGCGGGGGCCTTGACGGAGCAGTTCTTC. Its translation: CASSVGLAGALTEQFF.

CDR3 nucleotide sequence: TGTGCCAGCAGCCCTCCATTAGCGGTCTTGACCTACGAGCAGTACTTC. Residues: CASSPPLAVLTYEQYF. The rearrangement joins TRBV7-2 to TRBJ2-7, with D maybe TRBD2 (6 bases). The V gene's germline CDR1 is SGHTA and CDR2 FQGNSA. This CDR3 is 16 amino acids long. Trimming cost V 5 bases and J 2 bases, with 19 bases left between them. Full variable domain (remainder filled in from reference TRBV7-2 and TRBJ2-7): GAGVSQSPSNKVTEKGKDVELRCDPISGHTALYWYRQSLGQGLEFLIYFQGNSAPDKSGLPSDRFSAERTGGSVSTLTIQRTQQEDSAVYLCASSPPLAVLTYEQYFGPGTRLTVT.

The chain links TRBV14 to TRBJ2-7; TRBD1 matches at 9 bases. CDR3 length: 14 residues. With V trimmed by 4 bases and J by 6 bases, 7 bases remained unmatched. The V gene's germline CDR1 is SGHDN and CDR2 FVKESK. DNA for the CDR3: TGTGCCAGCAGCCGCAGGACAGGGGCGTCCGAGCAGTACTTC. Translated: CASSRRTGASEQYF. The variable domain in full, with the rest retrieved from reference TRBV14 and TRBJ2-7, is EAGVTQFPSHSVIEKGQTVTLRCDPISGHDNLYWYRRVMGKEIKFLLHFVKESKQDESGMPNNRFLAERTGGTYSTLKVQPAELEDSGVYFCASSRRTGASEQYFGPGTRLTVT.

This clone was seen more than once but under ten times. The chain links TRBV2 to TRBJ1-1; TRBD1 is a possible D gene (5 bases). Germline values: CDR1 SNHLY, CDR2 FYNNEI. Trimming cost V 4 bases and J 1 base, with 7 bases left between them. This CDR3 spans 13 amino acids. The CDR3 is CASSGQGNTEAFF. The CDR3 region has the DNA TGTGCCAGCAGTGGGCAGGGGAACACTGAAGCTTTCTTT.

This clone came up a few times. The chain links TRBV6-4 to TRBJ2-6; D is undetermined. CDR1 MRHNA and CDR2 SNTAGT come from the germline V gene. Deletions cut 2 bases from V and 0 bases from J, with 11 bases between. This CDR3 spans 17 amino acids. CDR3 in DNA: TGTGCCAGCAGTGACGAGGCTCCGGGCTCTGGGGCCAACGTCCTGACTTTC. This sequence encodes CASSDEAPGSGANVLTF.

CDR3 region: CAWSVLFSGRANEQFF. CDR3 coding DNA: TGTGCCTGGAGTGTTCTTTTTAGCGGGAGGGCGAATGAGCAGTTCTTC. The rearrangement links TRBV30 to TRBJ2-1; 11 positions agree with TRBD2. With V trimmed by 0 bases and J by 7 bases, 8 bases remained unmatched. Germline V gene sequence: CDR1 GTSNPN, CDR2 SVGIG (reference sequence). The CDR3 has 16 amino acids.

The V and J genes are TRBV28 and TRBJ1-5, with 10 bases fitting TRBD1. Per the germline V gene, CDR1 is MDHEN and CDR2 is SYDVKM. After removal of 5 bases from V and 3 bases from J, the junction contained 10 bases not matched to a gene. There are 17 residues in the CDR3. CDR3: CASSAYRDRGFNQPQHF. CDR3 bases: TGTGCCAGCAGTGCCTACCGGGACAGGGGTTTCAATCAGCCCCAGCATTTT.

This chain links TRBV29-1 with TRBJ1-4, with 7 bases that match TRBD1. Germline lookup yields CDR1 SQVTM and CDR2 ANQGSEA. With V trimmed by 1 base and J by 4 bases, 3 bases remained unmatched. This CDR3 spans 14 amino acids. This chain's CDR3 is CSVEGGDSNEKLFF. CDR3 in DNA: TGCAGCGTTGAAGGGGGGGACAGTAATGAAAAACTGTTTTTT.

The chain has TRBV5-1 and TRBJ2-1; TRBD2 matches at 8 bases. CDR3 length equals 15 residues. The germline V gene has CDR1 SGHRS and CDR2 YFSETQ. V was pared by 5 bases and J by 2 bases, with 6 bases of the junction left unmatched. CDR3 loop: CASRRREEPYNEQFF. CDR3 sequence (DNA): TGCGCCAGCAGAAGGCGGGAGGAACCCTACAATGAGCAGTTCTTC.